What follows are 27 T cell receptor beta chains derived from one specimen sequenced in a study of cytomegalovirus exposure and HLA in healthy donors. 60 Vbeta and 13 Jbeta primers were used in PCR. TCRdb keeps only in-frame clones here, not all; method: immunoSEQ multiplex PCR. The repertoire consists of roughly 180,000 clones, with 78% occurring once and the leading ten covering 6%. The sample taken for sequencing was PBMCs. These receptor sequences come from a woman in her 30s in good health and CMV-seropositive.

The chain combines TRBV6-5 with TRBJ1-5; 8 bases are shared with TRBD1. Germline V gene lookup returns CDR1 MNHEY and CDR2 SVGAGI. The CDR3 contains 15 residues. Trimming cost V 5 bases and J 2 bases; bases outside gene matches: 5. The CDR3 bases are TGTGCCAGCAGTACGACAGGGGCAGGCAATCAGCCCCAGCATTTT. It encodes CASSTTGAGNQPQHF.

The rearrangement uses TRBV6-1 and TRBJ1-6; no clear D gene. The germline CDR1 and CDR2 sequences are MNHNS and SASEGT. The CDR3 spans 12 residues. V shed 6 bases and J shed 5 bases, with 5 bases lying between them. CDR3 in DNA: TGTGCCAGCAGACTGAATAATTCACCCCTCCACTTT. Protein product: CASRLNNSPLHF.

The chain has TRBV27 and TRBJ1-1; a weak D match, TRBD1 (5 bases). Germline V gene lookup returns CDR1 MNHEY and CDR2 SMNVEV (reference sequence). Deletions cut 5 bases from V and 2 bases from J, with 12 bases between. The CDR3 is 14 amino acids. The CDR3 nucleotides are TGTGCCAGCAGTCCCGGCGGGGGAAACACTGAAGCTTTCTTT. Amino acid sequence: CASSPGGGNTEAFF.

The chain recombines TRBV27 with TRBJ1-2; D might be TRBD1 (5 bases). V lost 5 bases and J 2 bases, leaving 12 bases between the germline ends. Germline values: CDR1 MNHEY, CDR2 SMNVEV (reference sequence). CDR3 size: 14 residues. The CDR3 protein is CASSTPGQNYGYTF. CDR3 coding DNA: TGTGCCAGCAGTACCCCAGGGCAGAACTATGGCTACACCTTC.

The gene calls are TRBV7-9 and TRBJ2-1, with 8 bases lining up with TRBD2. The ends lost 5 bases at V and 1 base at J; junction bases unmatched: 4. This CDR3 spans 15 amino acids. Germline assignment: CDR1 SEHNR and CDR2 FQNEAQ (reference sequence). The CDR3 region is CASSQAGASYNEQFF. The CDR3 DNA reads as TGTGCCAGCAGCCAAGCGGGAGCGTCCTACAATGAGCAGTTCTTC.

Here the CDR3 DNA reads TGTGCCAGCTCATTGGTGGCAGATACTACTACCTACGAGCAGTACTTC. Encoded protein: CASSLVADTTTYEQYF. The V call is TRBV18, the J call TRBJ2-7; D ambiguous. The V and J ends lost 5 bases and 2 bases respectively, with 19 bases between them. The CDR3 totals 16 residues. Germline loops: CDR1 KGHSH, CDR2 LQKENI.

The chain links TRBV14 to TRBJ2-1; D perhaps matches TRBD2 (6 bases). The germline gives CDR1 SGHDN, CDR2 FVKESK. Trimming cost V 2 bases and J 8 bases, with 13 bases left between them. The CDR3 is 14 amino acids. The CDR3 coding sequence is TGTGCCAGCAGCCAATTCATAGCGGTCGATGAGCAGTTCTTC. Translation gives CASSQFIAVDEQFF.

The chain has TRBV9 and TRBJ1-4, with D hard to call. CDR1 is SGDLS and CDR2 is YYNGEE in the germline V gene. Deletions cut 6 bases from V and 4 bases from J, with 13 bases between. The CDR3 is made up of 14 amino acids. The CDR3 nucleotides read TGTGCCAGCATCAGAAACCGGGGTAATGAAAAACTGTTTTTT. Amino acids: CASIRNRGNEKLFF.

The rearrangement uses TRBV15 and TRBJ1-4, with TRBD1 identical over 9 bases. CDR1 LNHNV and CDR2 YYDKDF come from the germline V gene (reference sequence). V shed 3 bases, J shed 4 bases, and the junction held 6 bases outside the gene matches. The CDR3 length is 16 residues. The CDR3 region is CATSSGTGPINEKLFF. The CDR3 nucleotides are TGTGCCACCAGCAGCGGGACAGGGCCCATTAATGAAAAACTGTTTTTT.

The chain couples TRBV7-3 to TRBJ2-2; D possibly corresponds to TRBD2 (6 bases). The germline V gene has CDR1 SGHTA and CDR2 FQGTGA. V gave up 3 bases and J gave up 5 bases, with 13 bases separating them. The CDR3 contains 15 residues. The CDR3 DNA follows: TGTGCCAGCAGCTTGACCGGACTAAGGACCGGGGAGCTGTTTTTT. It yields the protein CASSLTGLRTGELFF.

The rearrangement uses TRBV28 and TRBJ1-3, with D possibly being TRBD1 (6 bases). V lost 6 bases, J lost 4 bases, and 13 bases lay in between. This CDR3 is built from 14 residues. The V gene's germline CDR1 is MDHEN and CDR2 SYDVKM. In DNA form, the CDR3 reads TGTGCCAGCAGGCTACAGGGCTCAGGAAACACCATATATTTT. It yields the protein CASRLQGSGNTIYF.

The CDR3 sequence: CASSSVRDRGFSEQFF. Here the CDR3 DNA reads TGTGCCAGCAGCTCAGTAAGGGACAGGGGATTTAGTGAGCAGTTCTTC. The chain carries TRBV13 and TRBJ2-1; 10 bases map to TRBD1. V trimming: 4 bases; J trimming: 9 bases; junction bases outside the gene matches: 12. This CDR3 comprises 16 residues. CDR1 is PRHDT, CDR2 FYEKMQ, per germline (reference sequence).

Note on this clone: Other DNA sequences in the sample encode the same CDR3. DNA of the CDR3: TGTGCCAGCAGCCCCCAGGGTGATTATAGCAATCAGCCCCAGCATTTT. As protein: CASSPQGDYSNQPQHF. The chain has TRBV27 and TRBJ1-5, with D tentatively TRBD1 (5 bases). V lost 6 bases and J lost 0, with 15 bases in between. The germline V gene encodes CDR1 MNHEY and CDR2 SMNVEV (reference sequence). The CDR3 covers 16 residues.

The chain recombines TRBV4-1 with TRBJ2-1; weak D call: TRBD1 (5 bases). Germline CDR1 MGHRA, CDR2 YSYEKL. V lost 7 bases to trimming and J lost 2 bases, with 9 bases between them. The CDR3 is 13 residues long. CDR3 protein: CASMAGTYNEQFF. In nucleotides, the CDR3 is TGCGCCAGCATGGCAGGGACCTACAATGAGCAGTTCTTC.

The V call is TRBV4-2, the J call TRBJ1-1; TRBD1 matches at 8 bases. This CDR3 spans 15 amino acids. The germline V gene encodes CDR1 LGHNA and CDR2 YNFKEQ. The J segment lost 5 bases and the V segment lost 0 bases, leaving 5 bases of the junction unmatched. This chain's CDR3 is CASSQDRTGRTEAFF. As DNA, the CDR3 is TGTGCCAGCAGCCAAGATCGGACAGGGAGGACTGAAGCTTTCTTT.

In this sample, this clone turned up a few times. V gene TRBV7-2 combines with J gene TRBJ2-2, with TRBD2 matching over 11 bases. The germline gives CDR1 SGHTA, CDR2 FQGNSA. Trimming removed 5 bases from V and 3 bases from J; junction bases left unmatched: 5. The CDR3 is 16 amino acids. The chain's CDR3 is CASSPRLAGYTGELFF. CDR3 bases: TGTGCCAGCAGCCCGCGACTAGCGGGGTACACCGGGGAGCTGTTTTTT.

This rearrangement joins TRBV4-1 to TRBJ2-1; 9 nucleotides match TRBD2. This CDR3 has 18 residues. Trimming removed 1 base from V and 6 bases from J; junction bases left unmatched: 13. Germline V gene lookup returns CDR1 MGHRA and CDR2 YSYEKL. CDR3 residues: CASSQVGGRARSSNEQFF. The DNA of the CDR3 is TGCGCCAGCAGCCAAGTTGGCGGGAGGGCCCGGTCCAGCAATGAGCAGTTCTTC.

The gene calls are TRBV6-5 and TRBJ2-5, with D perhaps TRBD2 (5 bases). The CDR3 consists of 13 residues. V lost 2 bases and J lost 9, with 13 bases in between. Germline V lookup: CDR1 MNHEY, CDR2 SVGAGI. CDR3 sequence (DNA): TGTGCCAGCAGTTACGACCGGGTGAGGGCCCAGTACTTC. Its translation: CASSYDRVRAQYF.

This chain uses TRBV5-1 with TRBJ2-7; 7 bases agree with TRBD2. The V and J ends lost 8 bases and 7 bases, in that order; junction bases with no gene match: 15. The CDR3 contains 14 residues. Germline V lookup: CDR1 SGHRS, CDR2 YFSETQ. The CDR3 sequence is CASRAETSPLEQYF. The CDR3, as DNA: TGCGCCAGTAGGGCGGAGACTAGCCCCCTTGAGCAGTACTTC.

The chain carries TRBV11-2 and TRBJ2-7, with D possibly being TRBD1 (6 bases). Trimming shortened V by 5 bases and J by 3 bases, and 20 bases separated the two germline ends. The CDR3 consists of 16 residues. Germline CDR1 and CDR2: SGHAT and FQNNGV. The CDR3 sequence: CASSARAGVGIYEQYF. CDR3 nucleotide sequence: TGTGCCAGCAGCGCGAGAGCAGGGGTAGGGATCTACGAGCAGTACTTC.

J is TRBJ2-1 and V is TRBV12-5; 9 positions match TRBD2. The CDR3 is 15 residues long. Trimming cost V 5 bases and J 3 bases; bases outside gene matches: 5. CDR1 is LGHNT, CDR2 FRNRAP, per germline. The CDR3 loop is CASGSGRTIYNEQFF. CDR3 in DNA: TGTGCTAGTGGTAGCGGGAGGACCATCTACAATGAGCAGTTCTTC.

The chain has TRBV7-9 and TRBJ2-5; a possible D gene is TRBD2 (5 bases). Trimming stripped 2 bases from V and 7 bases from J, with 5 bases between. Germline V gene lookup returns CDR1 SEHNR and CDR2 FQNEAQ (reference sequence). CDR3 length equals 11 residues. CDR3 in DNA: TGTGCCAGCAGCTTAAGCGGGACCCAGTACTTC. This gives the protein CASSLSGTQYF.

The chain links TRBV28 to TRBJ1-4; D possibly corresponds to TRBD1 (6 bases). Trimming removed 10 bases at V and 9 bases at J, with 18 bases between. The CDR3 sequence is 13 residues long. CDR1 MDHEN and CDR2 SYDVKM come from the germline V gene. CDR3 region: CATSGGQVKKLFF. The DNA of the CDR3 is TGTGCCACCTCGGGGGGGCAGGTGAAAAAACTGTTTTTT.

V gene TRBV5-4 combines with J gene TRBJ2-3; unclear D gene. This CDR3 has 13 residues. CDR1 and CDR2 (germline): SGHNT, YYREEE (reference sequence). V dropped 4 bases and J dropped 4 bases, with 10 bases sitting between them. This chain's CDR3 is CASSLDRPDTQYF. The CDR3 DNA follows: TGTGCCAGCAGCCTAGATAGGCCAGATACGCAGTATTTT.

CDR3: CASSPGTAEQFF. CDR3 nucleotides: TGTGCCAGCAGCCCAGGGACAGCTGAGCAGTTCTTC. The rearrangement links TRBV7-3 to TRBJ2-1; 7 bases match TRBD1. V lost 5 bases to trimming and J lost 9 bases; unmatched junction nucleotides: 4. The germline V gene encodes CDR1 SGHTA and CDR2 FQGTGA. The CDR3 runs to 12 residues.

This clone was seen more than once but under ten times. This chain joins TRBV2 and TRBJ1-5, with a weak D call TRBD1 (5 bases). This CDR3 is built from 15 residues. The germline V gene encodes CDR1 SNHLY and CDR2 FYNNEI. V gave up 6 bases and J gave up 4 bases, with 16 bases separating them. CDR3 sequence (DNA): TGTGCCAGCAGGTTAACAGGCGGTTGGAATCAGCCCCAGCATTTT. Translation gives CASRLTGGWNQPQHF.

V is TRBV5-4 and J is TRBJ1-2; 9 positions match TRBD1. Germline V gives CDR1 SGHNT, CDR2 YYREEE (reference sequence). V shed 3 bases, J shed 2 bases, and the junction held 5 bases outside the gene matches. The CDR3 totals 15 residues. The DNA of the CDR3 is TGTGCCAGCAGCTCCGGACAGGGGAGGAACTATGGCTACACCTTC. Translated: CASSSGQGRNYGYTF. Variable domain in full (rest from reference TRBV5-4 and TRBJ1-2): ETGVTQSPTHLIKTRGQQVTLRCSSQSGHNTVSWYQQALGQGPQFIFQYYREEENGRGNFPPRFSGLQFPNYSSELNVNALELDDSALYLCASSSGQGRNYGYTFGSGTRLTVV.